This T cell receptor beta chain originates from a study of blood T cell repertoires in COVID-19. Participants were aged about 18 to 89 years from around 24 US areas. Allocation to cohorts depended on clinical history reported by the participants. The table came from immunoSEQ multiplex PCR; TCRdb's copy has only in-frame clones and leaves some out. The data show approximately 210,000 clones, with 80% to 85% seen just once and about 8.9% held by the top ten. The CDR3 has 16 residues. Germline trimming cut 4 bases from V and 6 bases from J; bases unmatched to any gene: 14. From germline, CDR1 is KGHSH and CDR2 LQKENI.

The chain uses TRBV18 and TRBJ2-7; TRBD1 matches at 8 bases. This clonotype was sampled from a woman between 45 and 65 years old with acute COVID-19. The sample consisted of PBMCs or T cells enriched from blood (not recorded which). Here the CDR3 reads CASSLLDVPGGGEQYF. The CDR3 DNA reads TGTGCCAGCTCACTCCTGGATGTGCCAGGGGGCGGCGAGCAGTACTTC.